This entry features one T cell receptor beta chain sequence. This entry comes from a study of blood T cell repertoires in COVID-19. This CDR3 region has 13 residues. The V and J ends lost 8 bases and 3 bases, in that order; junction bases with no gene match: 4. The germline gives CDR1 LNHDA, CDR2 SQIVND (reference sequence). TCRdb keeps only in-frame clones here, not all; method: immunoSEQ multiplex PCR. This sample has 450,000 to 600,000 clones, with about 90% found just once. The sample comprised PBMCs or T cells enriched from blood (not recorded which). The chain joins TRBV19 to TRBJ2-1; TRBD2 matches 7 bases. The source of this sequence is a woman between 18 and 29 years old who had recovered from COVID-19. The CDR3 region has the DNA TGTGCCAGTTCCACGGGGGGCTACAATGAGCAGTTCTTC. It encodes CASSTGGYNEQFF.